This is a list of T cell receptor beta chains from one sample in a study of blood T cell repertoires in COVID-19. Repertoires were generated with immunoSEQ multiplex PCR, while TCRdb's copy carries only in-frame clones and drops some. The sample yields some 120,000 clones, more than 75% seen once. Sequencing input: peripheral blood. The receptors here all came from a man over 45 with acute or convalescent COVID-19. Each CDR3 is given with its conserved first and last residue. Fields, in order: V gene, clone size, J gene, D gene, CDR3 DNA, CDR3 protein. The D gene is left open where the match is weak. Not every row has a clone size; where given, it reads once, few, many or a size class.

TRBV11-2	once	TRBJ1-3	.	TGTGCCAGCAGCTTATTGGGCCCTTTCCAGACATCTGGAAACACCATATATTTT	CASSLLGPFQTSGNTIYF
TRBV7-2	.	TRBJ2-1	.	TGTGCCAGCAGCTTATTCGGTGAAAGCGAGCAGTTCTTC	CASSLFGESEQFF
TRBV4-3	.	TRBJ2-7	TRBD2	TGCGCCAGCAGCCAAAGACTAGCCGATAGCTCCTACGAGCAGTACTTC	CASSQRLADSSYEQYF
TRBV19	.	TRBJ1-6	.	TGTGCCAGTAGTCTGGCAGTATATAATTCACCCCTCCACTTT	CASSLAVYNSPLHF
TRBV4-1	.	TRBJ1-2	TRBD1	TGCGCCAGCAGCCAAGATAACAGGGGGTTTACAGGAGGCTACACCTTC	CASSQDNRGFTGGYTF
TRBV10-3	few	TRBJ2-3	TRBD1	TGTGCCATCAGTGGGGACAGGGGGCGAACTAGCACAGATACGCAGTATTTT	CAISGDRGRTSTDTQYF
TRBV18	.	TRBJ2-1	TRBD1	TGTGCCAGCTCACCAACGGGGACAGGGGGCCGCAATGAGCAGTTCTTC	CASSPTGTGGRNEQFF
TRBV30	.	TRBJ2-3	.	TGTGCCTCTGTTCGGGGGTCAGGTTTCGCGCAGTATTTT	CASVRGSGFAQYF
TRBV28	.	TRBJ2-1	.	TGTGCCAGCAGTTTTCGGGGAATCAATGAGCAGTTCTTC	CASSFRGINEQFF
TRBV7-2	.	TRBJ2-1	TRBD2	TGTGCCAGCAGCGAGAGGGCGGGGGGGTACAATGAGCAGTTCTTC	CASSERAGGYNEQFF
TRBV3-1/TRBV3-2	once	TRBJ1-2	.	TGTGCCAGCAGCCTATCAGGGGCCGACGGCGTATTTGTCTATGGCTACACCTTC	CASSLSGADGVFVYGYTF
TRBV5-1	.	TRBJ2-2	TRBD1	TGCGCCAGCAGCTTGGGTGGGACAGGGCGCACCGGGGAGCTGTTTTTT	CASSLGGTGRTGELFF
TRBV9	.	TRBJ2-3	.	TGTGCCAGCAGCCTTTCGGGAGTGCAAGATACGCAGTATTTT	CASSLSGVQDTQYF
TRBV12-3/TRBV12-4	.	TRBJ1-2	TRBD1	TGTGCCAGCAGTGGGACAGGGAGTGATGGCTACACCTTC	CASSGTGSDGYTF
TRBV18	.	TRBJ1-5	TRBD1	TGTGCCAGCTCTCCATACGGGACAGGGAACAATCAGCCCCAGCATTTT	CASSPYGTGNNQPQHF
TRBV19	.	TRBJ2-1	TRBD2	TGTGCCAGTAGAGGGAGGGAGGTTTCCTACAATGAGCAGTTCTTC	CASRGREVSYNEQFF
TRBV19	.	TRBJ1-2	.	TGTGCCAGTATCCCAGGGGCGAACTATGGCTACACCTTC	CASIPGANYGYTF
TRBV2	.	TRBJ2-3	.	TGTGCCAGCACCGTTATGACATTCAGCACAGATACGCAGTATTTT	CASTVMTFSTDTQYF
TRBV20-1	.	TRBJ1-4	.	TGCAGTGCTAGTCACGGCGGGTCAGACGAAAAACTGTTTTTT	CSASHGGSDEKLFF
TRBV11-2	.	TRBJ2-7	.	TGTGCCAGCAGCTTAGCTGGGCAGGGAACAATGACCTACGAGCAGTACTTC	CASSLAGQGTMTYEQYF
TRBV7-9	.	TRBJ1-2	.	TGTGCCAGCAGCTTGGGAGTGAATGTTAACTATGGCTACACCTTC	CASSLGVNVNYGYTF
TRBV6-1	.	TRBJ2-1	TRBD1	TGTGCCAGCAGTGAAGGCAGGGGGCCGGGAGAGCAGTTCTTC	CASSEGRGPGEQFF
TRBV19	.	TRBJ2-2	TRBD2	TGTGCCAGTAGTATGGCCAGCGGGAGGTCTATCAACACCGGGGAGCTGTTTTTT	CASSMASGRSINTGELFF
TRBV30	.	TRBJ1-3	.	TGTGCCTCAGGGCAGTCTGGAAACACCATATATTTT	CASGQSGNTIYF
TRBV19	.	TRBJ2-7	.	TGTGCCAGTAGTCGTTGGCAGGGGGGACCCTACGAGCAGTACTTC	CASSRWQGGPYEQYF
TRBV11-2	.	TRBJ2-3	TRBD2	TGTGCCAGCAGCCGACTAGCGGGAGTGGGGGGTACGCAGTATTTT	CASSRLAGVGGTQYF
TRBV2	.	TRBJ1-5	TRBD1	TGTGCCAGCAGTGAAAACAGGGGCTATCAGCCCCAGCATTTT	CASSENRGYQPQHF
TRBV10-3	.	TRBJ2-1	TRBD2	TGTGCCATCACCTCGCTAGCGGGAGAAAATGAGCAGTTCTTC	CAITSLAGENEQFF
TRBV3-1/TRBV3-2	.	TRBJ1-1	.	TGTGCCAGCAGTCCTCTACAAGTAGCCGCTGAAGCTTTCTTT	CASSPLQVAAEAFF
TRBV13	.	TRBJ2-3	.	TGTGCCAGCAGCTTATTATCAGATACGCAGTATTTT	CASSLLSDTQYF
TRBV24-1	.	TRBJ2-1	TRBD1	TGTGCCACCAGTGGGGGACAGGATGTCGGTGAGCAGTTCTTC	CATSGGQDVGEQFF
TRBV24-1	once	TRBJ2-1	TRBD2	TGTGCCACCAGTGACCTAGCGGGAGGAGAGGACAATGAGCAGTTCTTC	CATSDLAGGEDNEQFF
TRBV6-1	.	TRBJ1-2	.	TGTGCCAGCAGTGAATCCCCAGGGAACTATGGCTACACCTTC	CASSESPGNYGYTF
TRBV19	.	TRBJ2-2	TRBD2	TGTGCCAGTAGTCCTCGGACTAGCGGGGACACCGGGGAGCTGTTTTTT	CASSPRTSGDTGELFF
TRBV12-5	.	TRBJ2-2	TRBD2	TGTGCTAGTGTCTCGACGGGGGGGACCGGGGAGCTGTTTTTT	CASVSTGGTGELFF
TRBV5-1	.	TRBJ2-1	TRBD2	TGCGCCAGCAGCAGCTTGGTTAGCGGGAGTTGGACTTACAATGAGCAGTTCTTC	CASSSLVSGSWTYNEQFF
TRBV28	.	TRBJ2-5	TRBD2	TGTGCCAGCAAACTAGCGGAGCAAGAGACCCAGTACTTC	CASKLAEQETQYF
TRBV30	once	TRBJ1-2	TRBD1	TGTGCCTGGAGTGTGGGACAGGGGGTTGGCTACACCTTC	CAWSVGQGVGYTF
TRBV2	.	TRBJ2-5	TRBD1	TGTGCCAGCACTGAGAAGACAGGGAAACAAGAGACCCAGTACTTC	CASTEKTGKQETQYF
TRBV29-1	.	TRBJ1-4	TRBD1	TGCAGCGCCCAGGGGGCTTATGAAAAACTGTTTTTT	CSAQGAYEKLFF
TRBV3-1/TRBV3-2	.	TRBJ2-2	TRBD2	TGTGCCAGCAGCCAGTGGACTAGCGCCGGGGAGCTGTTTTTT	CASSQWTSAGELFF
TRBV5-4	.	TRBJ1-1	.	TGTGCCAGCAGCTTTGACAGCATGAACACTGAAGCTTTCTTT	CASSFDSMNTEAFF
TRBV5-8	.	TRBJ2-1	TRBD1	TGTGCCAGCAGCTTGGTTGGGACAGGCAATGAGCAGTTCTTC	CASSLVGTGNEQFF
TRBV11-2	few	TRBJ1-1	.	TGTGCCAGCAGCATCAGTTATGAAGCTTTCTTT	CASSISYEAFF
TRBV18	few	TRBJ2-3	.	TGTGCCAGCTCACCCCGTGGCGGGAGCACAGATACGCAGTATTTT	CASSPRGGSTDTQYF
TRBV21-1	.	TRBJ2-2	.	TGTGCCAGCAGCACCGCCCTAGCGGGCTCGAACACCGGGGAGCTGTTTTTT	CASSTALAGSNTGELFF
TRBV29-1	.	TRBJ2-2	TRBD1	TGCAGCGTCCGGGGGACAGGGAACACCGGGGAGCTGTTTTTT	CSVRGTGNTGELFF
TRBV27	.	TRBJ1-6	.	TGTGCCAGCAGTAACCCTCTAAGTAATTTTAATTCACCCCTCCACTTT	CASSNPLSNFNSPLHF